A single sample gave rise to the 23 T cell receptor beta chains below, sequenced in a study of OX40 agonist ivuxolimab in advanced cancers. The library relied on the immunoSEQ multiplex PCR assay. TCRdb stores this immuneACCESS table with in-frame sequences only. Part of the clones is absent; in the studies checked, under half of the shortfall reflects unresolved V genes, and no reason is known for the rest. For this sample the table gives under 85,000 clones, of which 65% to 90% were detected only once. The ten largest clonotypes hold roughly 3.1% of the sample. The sample consisted of CD4+ or CD8+ T cells sorted from blood, taken in a trial of the OX40 agonist ivuxolimab. These receptors came from an adult with an advanced solid tumor such as melanoma, head and neck, liver or kidney cancer.

This clone has a single count. The sample has other DNA sequences that encode this CDR3 too. The rearrangement joins TRBV11-3 to TRBJ1-1; D ambiguous. CDR1 is SGHNT and CDR2 is YENEEA in the germline V gene. The CDR3 totals 15 residues. The V end lost 1 base, the J end lost 0 bases, and 9 bases lay between the germline ends. This CDR3 reads CASSLGGDMNTEAFF. The CDR3 coding sequence is TGTGCCAGCAGCTTAGGGGGAGACATGAACACTGAAGCTTTCTTT. The whole variable domain, remainder taken from reference TRBV11-3 and TRBJ1-1, is EAGVVQSPRYKIIEKKQPVAFWCNPISGHNTLYWYLQNLGQGPELLIRYENEEAVDDSQLPKDRFSAERLKGVDSTLKIQPAELGDSAVYLCASSLGGDMNTEAFFGQGTRLTVV.

The V and J genes are TRBV7-9 and TRBJ2-5, with TRBD1 matching 8 bases. Unmatched junction bases numbered 10, after V lost 5 bases and J lost 5 bases. Germline V gene sequence: CDR1 SEHNR, CDR2 FQNEAQ (reference sequence). CDR3 length: 15 amino acids. CDR3 residues: CASSAYRTGMETQYF. CDR3 coding DNA: TGTGCCAGCAGCGCCTATAGGACAGGGATGGAGACCCAGTACTTC. The entire variable domain, with the rest obtained from reference TRBV7-9 and TRBJ2-5, is as follows: DTGVSQNPRHKITKRGQNVTFRCDPISEHNRLYWYRQTLGQGPEFLTYFQNEAQLEKSRLLSDRFSAERPKGSFSTLEIQRTEQGDSAMYLCASSAYRTGMETQYFGPGTRLLVL.

The chain has TRBV27 and TRBJ1-2; D is possibly TRBD1 (5 bases). The CDR3 is 13 amino acids. Germline V gives CDR1 MNHEY, CDR2 SMNVEV (reference sequence). Between the trimmed V and J ends, which lost 3 bases and 4 bases, there was a span of 9 bases. The CDR3 nucleotides read TGTGCCAGCAGTTTTTCAGGGCTCTATGGCTACACCTTC. Protein sequence: CASSFSGLYGYTF.

This clone is a singleton in its sample. The rearrangement links TRBV5-1 to TRBJ2-1; a possible D gene is TRBD2 (6 bases). The CDR3 loop spans 13 amino acids. Between the trimmed V and J ends, which lost 4 bases and 6 bases, there was a span of 11 bases. Looked up from germline, CDR1 is SGHRS and CDR2 is YFSETQ. The chain's CDR3 is CASSIRERNEQFF. The CDR3 DNA sequence: TGCGCCAGCAGCATTCGGGAGCGCAATGAGCAGTTCTTC.

V usage is TRBV6-5 and J usage is TRBJ2-1, with D unresolved. The CDR3 totals 14 residues. Trimming took 10 bases from V and 8 from J, leaving 21 bases between them. Germline-derived CDR1 and CDR2 are MNHEY and SVGAGI. CDR3 in DNA: TGTGCCACCCTCGCGGATCCCCGAACCCATGAGCAGTTCTTC. Translated: CATLADPRTHEQFF.

The V and J genes are TRBV5-8 and TRBJ2-7; 9 nucleotides agree with TRBD1. Germline trimming cut 3 bases from V and 2 bases from J; bases unmatched to any gene: 9. This CDR3 comprises 16 residues. CDR1 and CDR2 from the germline V gene are SGHTS and YDEGEE. The CDR3, as DNA: TGTGCCAGCAGCTCCGGGACAGGGCTTGGGACCTACGAGCAGTACTTC. Translated: CASSSGTGLGTYEQYF.

This chain links TRBV29-1 with TRBJ1-1; no clear D. V was trimmed by 6 bases and J by 1 base, leaving 12 bases between them. The CDR3 consists of 13 residues. The germline V gene has CDR1 SQVTM and CDR2 ANQGSEA. The CDR3 sequence: CSVPLGRNTEAFF. Written as DNA, the CDR3 is TGCAGCGTCCCTCTAGGGAGGAACACTGAAGCTTTCTTT.

This clone has a single count. The V call is TRBV20-1, the J call TRBJ2-5; D unclear. The germline V and J ends were trimmed by 2 bases and 5 bases, with 6 bases remaining between them. This CDR3 region has 11 residues. CDR1 is DFQATT, CDR2 SNEGSKA, per germline (reference sequence). The CDR3 sequence is CSARSQETQYF. In nucleotides, the CDR3 is TGCAGTGCTAGATCCCAGGAGACCCAGTACTTC.

The rearrangement joins TRBV5-4 to TRBJ2-3, with 11 bases matching TRBD2. CDR1 and CDR2 from the germline V gene are SGHNT and YYREEE (reference sequence). The trim removed 1 base at V and 2 bases at J, leaving 3 bases unmatched. CDR3 length: 16 amino acids. In DNA, the CDR3 is TGTGCCAGCAGCTTGCGACTAGCGGGGACCACAGATACGCAGTATTTT. It is translated as CASSLRLAGTTDTQYF.

The chain is built from TRBV7-2 and TRBJ2-1; D not resolved. The CDR3 consists of 13 residues. V lost 11 bases and J 9 bases, leaving 20 bases between the germline ends. Germline loops: CDR1 SGHTA, CDR2 FQGNSA. The CDR3 nucleotides are TGTGCCGGCGGTGGATTCCATACCGGTGAGCAGTTCTTC. Protein product: CAGGGFHTGEQFF.

This clone was counted at least ten times. This rearrangement joins TRBV5-1 to TRBJ1-1; weak D call: TRBD1 (6 bases). V was clipped by 0 bases and J by 6 bases, with 9 bases between them. Per the germline V gene, CDR1 is SGHRS and CDR2 is YFSETQ. The CDR3 sequence is 13 residues long. Here the CDR3 reads CASSLDRVAEAFF. The CDR3 nucleotides are TGCGCCAGCAGCTTGGACAGGGTCGCTGAAGCTTTCTTT.

CDR3 loop: CASSFRLSDTQYF. The CDR3 nucleotides are TGTGCCAGCAGTTTTAGGTTGTCAGATACGCAGTATTTT. This chain connects TRBV27 to TRBJ2-3; the D is unclear. This CDR3 contains 13 residues. Germline values: CDR1 MNHEY, CDR2 SMNVEV (reference sequence). Trimming shortened V by 3 bases and J by 4 bases, and 8 bases separated the two germline ends.

The gene calls are TRBV9 and TRBJ1-2; possibly TRBD1 for D (6 bases). The V end was cut by 2 bases, the J end by 2 bases, with 10 bases between. Germline-derived CDR1 and CDR2 are SGDLS and YYNGEE. The CDR3 consists of 14 residues. CDR3 residues: CASSVTGRNYGYTF. The CDR3 DNA reads TGTGCCAGCAGCGTCACAGGGAGAAACTATGGCTACACCTTC.

The V gene is TRBV10-3, the J gene TRBJ2-1; D perhaps matches TRBD2 (7 bases). The germline V and J ends were trimmed by 3 bases and 10 bases, with 10 bases remaining between them. CDR1 ENHRY and CDR2 SYGVKD come from the germline V gene. The CDR3 has 12 amino acids. The DNA of the CDR3 is TGTGCCATCAGTGAAAGGGGGGGGGAGCAGTTCTTC. This gives the protein CAISERGGEQFF.

The chain couples TRBV2 to TRBJ2-1, with D maybe TRBD2 (6 bases). Germline lookup yields CDR1 SNHLY and CDR2 FYNNEI. The CDR3 sequence is 16 residues long. Trimming cost V 2 bases and J 0 bases, with 11 bases left between them. The CDR3 nucleotides are TGTGCCAGCAGTGAAAAGGCTAGCGACTCCTACAATGAGCAGTTCTTC. Its protein product is CASSEKASDSYNEQFF.

This rearrangement joins TRBV7-9 to TRBJ2-1, with 9 bases aligning to TRBD2. The V gene end was trimmed by 3 bases and the J gene end by 2 bases; junction bases not matched to a gene: 2. Germline CDR1 SEHNR, CDR2 FQNEAQ (reference sequence). This CDR3 spans 15 amino acids. The CDR3: CASSLGGRAYNEQFF. The DNA of the CDR3 is TGTGCCAGCAGCTTGGGCGGGAGGGCCTACAATGAGCAGTTCTTC. Drawing the rest from reference TRBV7-9 and TRBJ2-1, the complete variable domain is DTGVSQNPRHKITKRGQNVTFRCDPISEHNRLYWYRQTLGQGPEFLTYFQNEAQLEKSRLLSDRFSAERPKGSFSTLEIQRTEQGDSAMYLCASSLGGRAYNEQFFGPGTRLTVL.

This clone was seen a handful of times. Other nucleotide sequences from this sample produce the same CDR3. This chain connects TRBV7-9 to TRBJ2-3, with 7 nucleotides matching TRBD1. Germline CDR1 and CDR2: SEHNR and FQNEAQ (reference sequence). V shed 5 bases, J shed 4 bases, and the junction held 3 bases outside the gene matches. The length of the CDR3 is 13 residues. The CDR3 here is CASSPRGPDTQYF. The DNA of the CDR3 is TGTGCCAGCAGCCCAAGGGGGCCAGATACGCAGTATTTT.

A single count supports this clone. V is TRBV7-3 and J is TRBJ2-2; no clear D gene. Trimming shortened V by 5 bases and J by 6 bases, and 7 bases separated the two germline ends. This CDR3 comprises 12 residues. The germline gives CDR1 SGHTA, CDR2 FQGTGA. This CDR3 is CASSPAAGELFF. The CDR3 bases are TGTGCCAGCAGCCCGGCAGCCGGGGAGCTGTTTTTT.

The chain carries TRBV2 and TRBJ2-5; tentatively, D is TRBD2 (5 bases). The germline CDR1 and CDR2 sequences are SNHLY and FYNNEI. This CDR3 has 12 amino acids. V was shortened by 6 bases and J by 4 bases, with 9 bases between the two germline ends. The chain's CDR3 is CASRPGGETQYF. In nucleotides, the CDR3 is TGTGCCAGCAGGCCAGGAGGAGAGACCCAGTACTTC.

V gene TRBV7-2 combines with J gene TRBJ2-2, with 10 bases identical to TRBD1. The V and J ends lost 5 bases and 7 bases, in that order; junction bases with no gene match: 7. CDR1 is SGHTA, CDR2 FQGNSA, per germline. The CDR3 is made up of 15 amino acids. CDR3 sequence reads: CASSLDRGQDGELFF. CDR3 in DNA: TGTGCCAGCAGCCTCGACAGGGGGCAGGACGGGGAGCTGTTTTTT.

The J gene is TRBJ2-7, the V gene TRBV27; 7 bases map to TRBD2. Trimming cost V 0 bases and J 2 bases; bases outside gene matches: 7. The germline gives CDR1 MNHEY, CDR2 SMNVEV (reference sequence). The CDR3 has 16 amino acids. CDR3 nucleotides: TGTGCCAGCAGTTTATCCGTACTAGCGACCGCCTACGAGCAGTACTTC. This encodes CASSLSVLATAYEQYF.

This chain uses TRBV13 with TRBJ2-5; 8 nucleotides match TRBD2. V dropped 3 bases and J dropped 2; count of bases not matched to a gene: 11. The CDR3 consists of 17 residues. Germline V gene sequence: CDR1 PRHDT, CDR2 FYEKMQ (reference sequence). CDR3: CASSFTPYAGGQETQYF. CDR3 nucleotides: TGTGCCAGCAGCTTTACGCCATACGCGGGGGGACAAGAGACCCAGTACTTC.

A remark on this clone: At the DNA level, this CDR3 is encoded by other sequences in the same sample as well. V usage is TRBV15 and J usage is TRBJ2-7, with D unresolved. Trimming left V 0 bases short and J 3 bases short, with 9 bases between. The germline gives CDR1 LNHNV, CDR2 YYDKDF (reference sequence). This CDR3 has 14 amino acids. As DNA, the CDR3 is TGTGCCACCAGCAGAGATCGGCGAGACTACGAGCAGTACTTC. Translation gives CATSRDRRDYEQYF.